These 23 T cell receptor beta chains came from one sample sequenced in a study of T cell repertoires in cytomegalovirus infection (dated by TCRdb to about 2019). The meaning of the sample's treatment or condition label: in vitro stimulation with specific CMV peptide epitopes to enrich CMV-specific T cells. TCRdb names Illumina HiSeq 1500 as the instrument used. The raw public data were reprocessed by TCRdb itself: fastp quality trimming at Q25, MiXCR clonotype calling, in-frame beta chains only. Rows matching on CDR3 protein sequence are summarized as one entry with the most common DNA and genes. Within this sample are 650,000 to 900,000 distinct CDR3 sequences, with 29% of them counted one time only. Less than 15% of the sample rests with the top ten. The antigens for these receptors are not known. Specimen: cultured CD8+ T cells from PBMCs, collected from culture after CMV antigen stimulation. The origin of the receptors is a human donor in good health (CMV status not recorded). Some clones in this sample may be carry-over from other donors' samples.

There are a few counts of this clonotype. The rearrangement links TRBV9 to TRBJ2-1; TRBD2 matches at 7 bases. This CDR3 comprises 15 residues. Germline CDR1 reads SGDLS; CDR2 reads YYNGEE. With 0 bases clipped from V and 8 bases from J, the junction kept 8 bases outside the gene matches. CDR3 DNA sequence: TGTGCCAGCAGCGTAGAGGTGGTGGGAGGGGATGAGCAGTTCTTC. This gives the protein CASSVEVVGGDEQFF.

Only a few counts were recorded for this clonotype. V is TRBV27 and J is TRBJ2-1; 11 bases align to TRBD2. The V gene end was trimmed by 2 bases and the J gene end by 2 bases; junction bases not matched to a gene: 5. This CDR3 has 17 residues. Germline V gives CDR1 MNHEY, CDR2 SMNVEV (reference sequence). DNA for the CDR3: TGTGCCAGCAGTTTAGACTATAGCGGGGGGGCCTACAATGAGCAGTTCTTC. As protein: CASSLDYSGGAYNEQFF.

This sequence joins TRBV7-9 and TRBJ2-5; D might be TRBD2 (6 bases). V gave up 0 bases and J gave up 10 bases, with 9 bases separating them. The germline V gene has CDR1 SEHNR and CDR2 FQNEAQ (reference sequence). CDR3 length equals 12 residues. DNA of the CDR3: TGTGCCAGCAGCTTAGCAGGGGAGGACCAGTACTTC. Amino acids: CASSLAGEDQYF.

The V and J genes are TRBV6-6 and TRBJ2-2; D gene ambiguous. The CDR3 runs to 13 residues. Germline V gene data show CDR1 as MNHNY and CDR2 as SVGAGI (reference sequence). The germline V and J ends were trimmed by 8 bases and 2 bases, with 9 bases remaining between them. In DNA, the CDR3 is TGTGCCAGCCTTAACCAAAACACCGGGGAGCTGTTTTTT. Protein sequence: CASLNQNTGELFF.

The chain recombines TRBV10-3 with TRBJ1-4; D is undetermined. Germline assignment: CDR1 ENHRY and CDR2 SYGVKD. The V gene lost 3 bases and the J gene lost 8 bases, with 10 bases spanning the gap. The CDR3 extends over 13 amino acids. CDR3 in DNA: TGTGCCATCAGTGAAATGATGATGGAAAAACTGTTTTTT. This translates into CAISEMMMEKLFF.

V gene TRBV24-1 combines with J gene TRBJ2-7; TRBD1 aligns across 9 bases. Germline V gene data show CDR1 as KGHDR and CDR2 as SFDVKD. The V segment lost 7 bases and the J segment 6 bases; nucleotides outside the gene matches: 9. The CDR3 contains 14 residues. The chain's CDR3 is CATSPGQGFREQYF. CDR3 DNA: TGTGCCACCAGCCCCGGACAGGGGTTCCGCGAGCAGTACTTC.

This clonotype has a handful of counts. This chain uses TRBV6-1 with TRBJ2-7; maybe TRBD1 (6 bases). The V gene lost 5 bases and the J gene lost 3 bases, with 14 bases spanning the gap. The CDR3 covers 14 residues. Germline V lookup: CDR1 MNHNS, CDR2 SASEGT. Written as DNA, the CDR3 is TGTGCCAGCAGTAAACAGGGATCGCACTACGAGCAGTACTTC. Amino acids: CASSKQGSHYEQYF.

The rearrangement uses TRBV6-5 and TRBJ1-6; D is perhaps TRBD1 (5 bases). The CDR3 is 15 amino acids. The V and J ends lost 7 bases and 7 bases respectively, with 17 bases between them. Per germline, CDR1 MNHEY and CDR2 SVGAGI. The CDR3 bases are TGTGCCAGCACACACGGGGGTACTTCCAATTCACCCCTCCACTTT. As protein: CASTHGGTSNSPLHF.

V gene TRBV6-5 combines with J gene TRBJ1-2; TRBD1 agrees at 10 bases. This CDR3 has 13 amino acids. The V gene's germline CDR1 is MNHEY and CDR2 SVGAGI. V gave up 5 bases and J gave up 8 bases; unmatched junction bases: 5. The CDR3 region is CASSVTGGPGYTF. As DNA, the CDR3 is TGTGCCAGCAGTGTGACAGGGGGCCCGGGCTACACCTTC.

This clonotype appeared many times. The chain is built from TRBV7-2 and TRBJ2-3; no clear D. The germline V and J ends were trimmed by 5 bases and 6 bases, with 9 bases remaining between them. This CDR3 spans 12 amino acids. From germline, CDR1 is SGHTA and CDR2 FQGNSA. The CDR3 coding sequence is TGTGCCAGCAGCAAGACGGTGGATACGCAGTATTTT. It encodes CASSKTVDTQYF.

The table lists this clonotype with many counts. The chain has TRBV12-3 or TRBV12-4 and TRBJ2-1, with TRBD1 matching over 8 bases. The CDR3 consists of 12 residues. With V trimmed by 5 bases and J by 9 bases, 3 bases remained unmatched. The CDR3 DNA is TGTGCCAGCAGTCGACAGGGGACTGAGCAGTTCTTC. It specifies CASSRQGTEQFF.

This clonotype turned up a few times. The chain has TRBV6-5 and TRBJ1-1; no clear D gene. V shed 7 bases and J shed 5 bases, with 14 bases lying between them. Germline CDR1 is MNHEY and CDR2 is SVGAGI. The CDR3 runs to 13 residues. Written as DNA, the CDR3 is TGTGCCAGCACCCTCTCGAGCTGGACTGAAGCTTTCTTT. Translated: CASTLSSWTEAFF.

The chain recombines TRBV5-8 with TRBJ2-7; 7 bases are shared with TRBD1. The CDR3 totals 13 residues. Germline-derived CDR1 and CDR2 are SGHTS and YDEGEE. The V gene end was trimmed by 2 bases and the J gene end by 5 bases; junction bases not matched to a gene: 4. CDR3 in DNA: TGTGCCAGCAGCTTTGACAGGGTCAACGAGCAGTACGTC. It is translated as CASSFDRVNEQYV.

This clonotype was detected only a few times. The chain recombines TRBV7-6 with TRBJ1-5; D unresolved. The germline V gene has CDR1 SGHVS and CDR2 FNYEAQ. V lost 1 base to trimming and J lost 6 bases, with 13 bases between them. The CDR3 is 15 residues long. The chain's CDR3 is CASSLVPGRGQPQHF. CDR3 in DNA: TGTGCCAGCAGCTTAGTACCAGGTCGGGGTCAGCCCCAGCATTTT.

The chain couples TRBV15 to TRBJ1-5; tentatively, D is TRBD1 (6 bases). Looked up from germline, CDR1 is LNHNV and CDR2 is YYDKDF (reference sequence). This CDR3 spans 15 amino acids. The V end was cut by 1 base, the J end by 1 base, with 8 bases between. CDR3 nucleotides: TGTGCCACCAGCAGAGCCCAGGGGAGCAATCAGCCCCAGCATTTT. Protein sequence: CATSRAQGSNQPQHF.

Here the CDR3 DNA reads TGTGCCAGCAGGGCAGGACCGATCAATCAGCCCCAGCATTTT. Its translation: CASRAGPINQPQHF. The rearrangement uses TRBV27 and TRBJ1-5; D gene uncertain. Trimming took 6 bases from V and 3 from J, leaving 12 bases between them. There are 14 residues in the CDR3. CDR1 is MNHEY, CDR2 SMNVEV, per germline (reference sequence).

There are a few counts of this clonotype. J is TRBJ1-2 and V is TRBV27; D unclear. The CDR3 is 15 amino acids. Germline V gives CDR1 MNHEY, CDR2 SMNVEV (reference sequence). Trimming removed 1 base at V and 5 bases at J, with 14 bases between. CDR3 nucleotide sequence: TGTGCCAGCAGTTTATTCTGGGGAGGGAATTATGGCTACACCTTC. It translates to CASSLFWGGNYGYTF.

Only a few counts were recorded for this clonotype. The CDR3 nucleotides read TGTGCCAGCAGCTCCTTGGACAGGGGCTACACCTTC. Amino acid sequence: CASSSLDRGYTF. The rearrangement links TRBV7-9 to TRBJ1-2; TRBD1 agrees at 7 bases. Germline CDR1 SEHNR, CDR2 FQNEAQ (reference sequence). The CDR3 loop spans 12 amino acids. J lost 8 bases, V lost 4 bases, and 4 bases had no gene match.

This sequence joins TRBV2 and TRBJ2-7, with TRBD2 matching 7 bases. The CDR3 extends over 15 amino acids. Germline CDR1 and CDR2: SNHLY and FYNNEI. With 6 bases clipped from V and 4 bases from J, the junction kept 12 bases outside the gene matches. CDR3 DNA: TGTGCCAGCAGCGAGTACCCGGGGGGTGGATACGAGCAGTACTTC. This encodes CASSEYPGGGYEQYF. Together with reference TRBV2 and TRBJ2-7, the CDR3 gives the full variable domain: EPEVTQTPSHQVTQMGQEVILRCVPISNHLYFYWYRQILGQKVEFLVSFYNNEISEKSEIFDDQFSVERPDGSNFTLKIRSTKLEDSAMYFCASSEYPGGGYEQYFGPGTRLTVT.

This clonotype appeared a few times. The chain joins TRBV7-9 to TRBJ2-1; D remains ambiguous. Trimming cost V 5 bases and J 8 bases, with 13 bases left between them. This CDR3 is 13 amino acids long. Germline lookup yields CDR1 SEHNR and CDR2 FQNEAQ (reference sequence). CDR3 loop: CASSVRVYDEQFF. In DNA, the CDR3 is TGTGCCAGCAGCGTTCGGGTTTACGATGAGCAGTTCTTC. The full variable domain, rest sourced from reference TRBV7-9 and TRBJ2-1, is DTGVSQNPRHKITKRGQNVTFRCDPISEHNRLYWYRQTLGQGPEFLTYFQNEAQLEKSRLLSDRFSAERPKGSFSTLEIQRTEQGDSAMYLCASSVRVYDEQFFGPGTRLTVL.

This chain joins TRBV5-5 and TRBJ2-7; possibly TRBD2 for D (6 bases). Trimming left V 6 bases short and J 1 base short, with 17 bases between. The CDR3 spans 15 residues. Germline-derived CDR1 and CDR2 are SGHKS and YYEKEE (reference sequence). CDR3 in amino acids: CASTWWSGVSYEQYF. The CDR3 nucleotides read TGTGCCAGCACTTGGTGGTCGGGAGTTTCCTACGAGCAGTACTTC.

This clonotype was observed a handful of times. This chain uses TRBV28 with TRBJ2-1; no definite D call. Per germline, CDR1 MDHEN and CDR2 SYDVKM. V lost 4 bases, J lost 8 bases, and 18 bases lay in between. The CDR3 has 15 residues. The DNA of the CDR3 is TGTGCCAGCAGTTCTGACATGATGGATGGGCATGAGCAGTTCTTC. As protein: CASSSDMMDGHEQFF.

The V gene is TRBV2, the J gene TRBJ2-1; D assignment may be TRBD1 or TRBD2 (5 bases each). The CDR3 has 11 amino acids. Looked up from germline, CDR1 is SNHLY and CDR2 is FYNNEI. Trimming removed 8 bases at V and 8 bases at J, with 10 bases between. This chain's CDR3 is CASPGRDEQFF. The CDR3 bases are TGTGCCAGCCCGGGACGCGATGAGCAGTTCTTC.